The 10 T cell receptor beta chains presented below share a single source sample, sequenced in a study of cytomegalovirus exposure and HLA in healthy donors. Amplification used 60 Vbeta primers and 13 Jbeta primers. TCRdb's copy holds only in-frame clones and misses some; the assay was immunoSEQ multiplex PCR. Of 110,000 or so clones in the sample, 60% to 85% are singletons; the top ten hold 4.9%. Sequenced sample: PBMCs. Receptors originate from a man in his fifties or sixties in good health and CMV-seropositive.

This chain uses TRBV5-1 with TRBJ2-3; 7 bases align to TRBD2. The CDR3 has 16 residues. V shed 3 bases and J 4 bases; nucleotides not matched to a gene: 11. Germline V CDR1 and CDR2: SGHRS, YFSETQ. CDR3 sequence: CASSSAGRGRADTQYF. In DNA, the CDR3 is TGCGCCAGCAGCTCGGCGGGGAGGGGAAGGGCAGATACGCAGTATTTT.

The CDR3 loop is CASILSRSNTGELFF. CDR3 DNA: TGTGCCAGCATACTCTCAAGATCGAACACCGGGGAGCTGTTTTTT. This rearrangement joins TRBV2 to TRBJ2-2; D remains unclear. This CDR3 contains 15 residues. The germline V and J ends were trimmed by 7 bases and 0 bases, with 12 bases remaining between them. The V gene's germline CDR1 is SNHLY and CDR2 FYNNEI.

This clone came up once. The sample carries other DNA sequences with the same CDR3. The rearrangement joins TRBV6-4 to TRBJ1-6, with D perhaps matching TRBD1 (5 bases). The CDR3 length is 14 residues. The V gene's germline CDR1 is MRHNA and CDR2 SNTAGT. V lost 3 bases and J 7 bases, leaving 10 bases between the germline ends. CDR3 coding DNA: TGTGCCAGCAGTGAGCAGGGTGGAAATTCACCCCTCCACTTT. Translation: CASSEQGGNSPLHF.

This clone has a single count. The chain employs TRBV6-1 and TRBJ2-5, with 11 positions matching TRBD2. The CDR3 spans 15 residues. After removal of 5 bases from V and 4 bases from J, the junction contained 6 bases not matched to a gene. Germline V gene lookup returns CDR1 MNHNS and CDR2 SASEGT. In DNA, the CDR3 is TGTGCCAGCAGTCTTAGCGGGGGGGCCGGAGAGACCCAGTACTTC. This encodes CASSLSGGAGETQYF.

This clone has a handful of counts. The V gene is TRBV29-1, the J gene TRBJ1-1; weak D call: TRBD1 (5 bases). The CDR3 is 15 amino acids. V dropped 2 bases and J dropped 5 bases, with 18 bases sitting between them. CDR1 is SQVTM and CDR2 is ANQGSEA in the germline V gene. CDR3 sequence: CSVEPGGSGGTEAFF. CDR3 DNA sequence: TGCAGCGTTGAACCCGGGGGTTCCGGAGGGACTGAAGCTTTCTTT.

The CDR3: CASSDFSTGGRRTEAFF. The CDR3 coding sequence is TGTGCCAGCAGTGATTTTTCGACAGGGGGCCGGAGAACTGAAGCTTTCTTT. This chain connects TRBV6-1 to TRBJ1-1, with TRBD1 matching over 10 bases. There are 17 residues in the CDR3. After removal of 3 bases from V and 5 bases from J, the junction contained 12 bases not matched to a gene. CDR1 and CDR2 (germline): MNHNS, SASEGT.

This clone was found once. The gene calls are TRBV2 and TRBJ1-1, with D perhaps TRBD1 (6 bases). Germline CDR1 reads SNHLY; CDR2 reads FYNNEI. Trimming took 6 bases from V and 1 from J, leaving 9 bases between them. The CDR3 is 13 residues long. The CDR3, as DNA: TGTGCCAGCAGGGGGACACCGAACACTGAAGCTTTCTTT. Encoded protein: CASRGTPNTEAFF. Looking up the rest from reference TRBV2 and TRBJ1-1 gives the full variable domain: EPEVTQTPSHQVTQMGQEVILRCVPISNHLYFYWYRQILGQKVEFLVSFYNNEISEKSEIFDDQFSVERPDGSNFTLKIRSTKLEDSAMYFCASRGTPNTEAFFGQGTRLTVV.

This chain links TRBV5-1 with TRBJ1-2, with 9 positions matching TRBD1. The germline gives CDR1 SGHRS, CDR2 YFSETQ. The CDR3 runs to 13 residues. Trimming removed 5 bases from V and 6 bases from J; junction bases left unmatched: 5. CDR3 amino acids: CASSLGTGHGYTF. The CDR3 nucleotides are TGCGCCAGCAGTCTGGGGACAGGGCATGGCTACACCTTC.

V and J are TRBV5-1 and TRBJ2-7, with D perhaps TRBD2 (5 bases). Germline V gene sequence: CDR1 SGHRS, CDR2 YFSETQ. The CDR3 contains 13 residues. V was pared by 2 bases and J by 4 bases, with 10 bases between. As DNA, the CDR3 is TGCGCCAGCAGCTTCGGGATGAATTACGAGCAGTACTTC. Translation: CASSFGMNYEQYF.

V and J are TRBV6-5 and TRBJ2-7; 12 bases fit TRBD2. This CDR3 contains 15 residues. CDR1 and CDR2 from the germline V gene are MNHEY and SVGAGI. V gave up 2 bases and J gave up 4 bases; unmatched junction bases: 3. CDR3 protein: CASSYPSGGAYEQYF. CDR3 nucleotides: TGTGCCAGCAGTTACCCTAGCGGGGGGGCTTACGAGCAGTACTTC.